The 24 T cell receptor beta chains presented below share a single source sample, sequenced in a study of T-cell reconstitution after alpha-beta-depleted transplantation in children. TCRbeta library preparation incorporated unique molecular identifiers. TCRdb used MiXCR to reprocess the PCR reads, holding one entry per CDR3 protein. The data contain around 370,000 distinct CDR3 sequences, around 15% of them singletons. Specimen: PBMCs, mostly from graft donor cells, collected 360 days after TCRalphabeta/CD19-depleted stem cell transplant. The receptors were sampled from a male patient under 10 years old who had a stem cell transplant for acute lymphoblastic leukemia, so the T cells may come from the graft donor.

The chain has TRBV4-1 and TRBJ2-1, with D tentatively TRBD1 or TRBD2 (6 bases each). Trimming took 2 bases from V and 1 from J, leaving 12 bases between them. The CDR3 contains 16 residues. Germline V CDR1 and CDR2: MGHRA, YSYEKL. This CDR3 is CASSQWAGQSYNEQFF. CDR3 nucleotide sequence: TGCGCCAGCAGCCAATGGGCGGGACAATCCTACAATGAGCAGTTCTTC.

This clonotype occurred a few times. The genes are TRBV20-1 and TRBJ1-1, with D tentatively TRBD1 (6 bases). The CDR3 consists of 14 residues. Germline V lookup: CDR1 DFQATT, CDR2 SNEGSKA (reference sequence). Trimming pared 0 bases from V and 3 bases from J, leaving 11 bases between. Here the CDR3 reads CSARDPAGDTEAFF. The CDR3, as DNA: TGCAGTGCTAGAGACCCGGCAGGGGACACTGAAGCTTTCTTT.

The chain joins TRBV7-6 to TRBJ2-3; D may be TRBD1 or TRBD2 (7 bases each). The germline V and J ends were trimmed by 4 bases and 2 bases, with 19 bases remaining between them. The CDR3 consists of 17 residues. CDR1 is SGHVS and CDR2 is FNYEAQ in the germline V gene. CDR3 region: CASSSPFRGGATDTQYF. In nucleotides, the CDR3 is TGTGCCAGCAGCTCCCCATTCAGGGGGGGGGCCACAGATACGCAGTATTTT.

This chain uses TRBV5-1 with TRBJ2-1, with D possibly TRBD1 on 6 matching bases. The CDR3 covers 15 residues. In germline, CDR1 is SGHRS, CDR2 YFSETQ. The V and J ends lost 2 bases and 2 bases respectively, with 11 bases between them. CDR3 protein: CASSLQGNTYNEQFF. Here the CDR3 DNA reads TGCGCCAGCAGCTTACAGGGTAACACCTACAATGAGCAGTTCTTC.

This clonotype was recorded at least ten times. The rearrangement links TRBV18 to TRBJ2-7; TRBD2 matches 7 bases. In germline, CDR1 is KGHSH, CDR2 LQKENI. V was pared by 3 bases and J by 1 base, with 9 bases of the junction left unmatched. The CDR3 has 16 residues. CDR3 sequence reads: CASSPSVPGGSYEQYF. The CDR3 coding sequence is TGTGCCAGCTCACCTTCTGTACCCGGGGGGTCCTACGAGCAGTACTTC. Variable domain in full (rest from reference TRBV18 and TRBJ2-7): NAGVMQNPRHLVRRRGQEARLRCSPMKGHSHVYWYRQLPEEGLKFMVYLQKENIIDESGMPKERFSAEFPKEGPSILRIQQVVRGDSAAYFCASSPSVPGGSYEQYFGPGTRLTVT.

V and J are TRBV24-1 and TRBJ2-3; D is undetermined. The CDR3 loop spans 14 amino acids. The ends were cut back, 4 bases at V and 0 bases at J, with 7 bases in the middle. From germline, CDR1 is KGHDR and CDR2 SFDVKD. CDR3 sequence (DNA): TGTGCCACCAGTGACGGCGGCAGCACAGATACGCAGTATTTT. Residues: CATSDGGSTDTQYF.

CDR3 DNA: TGTGCCAGCAGTTTAGTCAAGGGGATAGCTTTCTTT. Amino acids: CASSLVKGIAFF. The gene calls are TRBV12-3 or TRBV12-4 and TRBJ1-1; a possible D gene is TRBD1 (5 bases). This CDR3 has 12 residues. Between the trimmed V and J ends, which lost 1 base and 10 bases, there was a span of 10 bases.

This clonotype was recorded many times. The chain is built from TRBV5-4 and TRBJ2-7, with 11 positions matching TRBD2. V shed 0 bases and J 7 bases; nucleotides not matched to a gene: 6. Per germline, CDR1 SGHNT and CDR2 YYREEE (reference sequence). The CDR3 runs 15 residues. In DNA, the CDR3 is TGTGCCAGCAGCTTGGGGGCTAGCGGGAGGAAGGAGCAGTACTTC. Translating gives CASSLGASGRKEQYF.

The J gene is TRBJ2-7, the V gene TRBV10-3; a possible D gene is TRBD1 (5 bases). The germline gives CDR1 ENHRY, CDR2 SYGVKD. V lost 2 bases, J lost 3 bases, and 20 bases lay in between. There are 17 residues in the CDR3. The CDR3 bases are TGTGCCATCAGTGAGGTTCGTGGACAAACTTCAGTCTACGAGCAGTACTTC. Amino acid sequence: CAISEVRGQTSVYEQYF.

The V call is TRBV7-2, the J call TRBJ2-7, with unresolved D. This CDR3 has 15 residues. CDR1 SGHTA and CDR2 FQGNSA come from the germline V gene. V lost 0 bases to trimming and J lost 4 bases, with 13 bases between them. CDR3 sequence reads: CASSLARGWRYEQYF. The CDR3 nucleotides read TGTGCCAGCAGCTTAGCGCGTGGGTGGCGGTACGAGCAGTACTTC.

This chain joins TRBV4-3 and TRBJ2-3; TRBD2 matches 9 bases. Germline CDR1 LGHNA, CDR2 YSLEER. V lost 4 bases and J lost 6; bases outside the gene matches: 14. The CDR3 consists of 17 residues. The CDR3 coding sequence is TGCGCCAGCAGCCCTTACATAGCGGGAGCTGCATGGGATACGCAGTATTTT. The encoded protein is CASSPYIAGAAWDTQYF.

In this sample, this clonotype turned up a few times. The chain carries TRBV6-5 and TRBJ2-4, with D perhaps matching TRBD2 (5 bases). In germline, CDR1 is MNHEY, CDR2 SVGAGI. Trimming pared 4 bases from V and 0 bases from J, leaving 10 bases between. The length of the CDR3 is 15 residues. The CDR3: CASSFGLLAKNIQYF. The CDR3, as DNA: TGTGCCAGCAGTTTCGGACTTCTAGCCAAAAACATTCAGTACTTC.

The rearrangement joins TRBV27 to TRBJ1-1; D is unclear. The V gene lost 3 bases and the J gene lost 0 bases, with 8 bases spanning the gap. The CDR3 loop spans 14 amino acids. Germline values: CDR1 MNHEY, CDR2 SMNVEV (reference sequence). CDR3 sequence (DNA): TGTGCCAGCAGTTTTACAGCATTGAACACTGAAGCTTTCTTT. It yields the protein CASSFTALNTEAFF.

The V gene is TRBV12-3 or TRBV12-4, the J gene TRBJ1-1; perhaps TRBD1 as D (6 bases). This CDR3 is 15 amino acids long. Trimming shortened V by 3 bases and J by 1 base, and 12 bases separated the two germline ends. The DNA of the CDR3 is TGTGCCAGCAGTTTGATGGGAGGGGGGAACACTGAAGCTTTCTTT. Translating gives CASSLMGGGNTEAFF.

In its sample, this clonotype was seen a few times. The rearrangement uses TRBV28 and TRBJ2-5; D is possibly TRBD1 or TRBD2 (5 bases each). The CDR3 length is 12 residues. CDR1 is MDHEN, CDR2 SYDVKM, per germline. Trimming took 6 bases from V and 5 from J, leaving 10 bases between them. DNA of the CDR3: TGTGCCAGCAGCTCCTGGGGGGAGACCCAGTACTTC. Translating gives CASSSWGETQYF. The full variable domain, rest sourced from reference TRBV28 and TRBJ2-5, is DVKVTQSSRYLVKRTGEKVFLECVQDMDHENMFWYRQDPGLGLRLIYFSYDVKMKEKGDIPEGYSVSREKKERFSLILESASTNQTSMYLCASSSWGETQYFGPGTRLLVL.

This clonotype was observed at least ten times. This chain uses TRBV28 with TRBJ2-7, with unresolved D. This CDR3 contains 14 residues. Germline CDR1 is MDHEN and CDR2 is SYDVKM. Trimming took 2 bases from V and 2 from J, leaving 10 bases between them. The CDR3 is CASSLRPIAYEQYF. For the CDR3, the DNA is TGTGCCAGCAGTTTAAGACCCATTGCCTACGAGCAGTACTTC. The variable domain in full, completed from reference TRBV28 and TRBJ2-7, reads DVKVTQSSRYLVKRTGEKVFLECVQDMDHENMFWYRQDPGLGLRLIYFSYDVKMKEKGDIPEGYSVSREKKERFSLILESASTNQTSMYLCASSLRPIAYEQYFGPGTRLTVT.

The CDR3 loop is CASSLLQVANVLTF. In DNA form, the CDR3 reads TGTGCCAGCAGTCTACTACAGGTTGCCAACGTCCTGACTTTC. The chain employs TRBV28 and TRBJ2-6, with D possibly TRBD1 on 5 matching bases. V lost 5 bases and J lost 7, with 12 bases in between. CDR3 length: 14 amino acids. CDR1 and CDR2 (germline): MDHEN, SYDVKM.

The chain uses TRBV10-3 and TRBJ2-7, with a possible D match to TRBD1 (6 bases). Per the germline V gene, CDR1 is ENHRY and CDR2 is SYGVKD. This CDR3 has 12 amino acids. Trimming left V 5 bases short and J 5 bases short, with 10 bases between. The DNA of the CDR3 is TGTGCCATCAGTAGGGGGTCGGACGAGCAGTACTTC. Translation gives CAISRGSDEQYF.

This clonotype was counted at least ten times. The chain links TRBV12-3 or TRBV12-4 to TRBJ2-7; the D is unclear. The CDR3 extends over 13 amino acids. V was shortened by 3 bases and J by 0 bases, with 6 bases between the two germline ends. The CDR3 sequence: CASSFGISYEQYF. For the CDR3, the DNA is TGTGCCAGCAGTTTCGGCATCTCCTACGAGCAGTACTTC.

This clonotype was detected only a few times. V usage is TRBV4-1 and J usage is TRBJ2-4; TRBD1 might be the D (5 bases). Germline CDR1 reads MGHRA; CDR2 reads YSYEKL. This CDR3 is built from 15 residues. Trimming took off 0 bases at V and 6 bases at J, with 12 bases between the two ends. CDR3 protein: CASSQESGNPNIQYF. CDR3 DNA sequence: TGCGCCAGCAGCCAAGAGTCAGGGAACCCAAACATTCAGTACTTC.

The chain recombines TRBV4-1 with TRBJ2-1; TRBD1 matches 10 bases. Germline loops: CDR1 MGHRA, CDR2 YSYEKL. The CDR3 has 13 amino acids. The trim removed 6 bases at V and 8 bases at J, leaving 4 bases unmatched. CDR3 nucleotide sequence: TGCGCCAGCAGGCGGACAGGGGGGTATGAGCAGTTCTTC. Its protein is CASRRTGGYEQFF.

The chain joins TRBV29-1 to TRBJ2-1; tentatively, D is TRBD2 (6 bases). V shed 6 bases and J shed 8 bases, with 14 bases lying between them. The CDR3 length is 12 residues. Germline V gene data show CDR1 as SQVTM and CDR2 as ANQGSEA. CDR3 loop: CSVAPRDYEQFF. CDR3 bases: TGCAGCGTGGCACCGCGGGACTATGAGCAGTTCTTC.

The chain employs TRBV9 and TRBJ2-1; D uncertain. V lost 1 base to trimming and J lost 6 bases, with 11 bases between them. Germline assignment: CDR1 SGDLS and CDR2 YYNGEE. The CDR3 is 14 residues long. The CDR3 region has the DNA TGTGCCAGCAGCGTACGGACCACCACCAATGAGCAGTTCTTC. This codes for CASSVRTTTNEQFF.

The chain uses TRBV4-3 and TRBJ2-1, with 9 bases aligning to TRBD2. The CDR3 extends over 15 amino acids. The J segment lost 4 bases and the V segment lost 1 base, leaving 2 bases of the junction unmatched. Germline V gives CDR1 LGHNA, CDR2 YSLEER. CDR3 DNA sequence: TGCGCCAGCAGCCAAGCCCTAGCGGGGTACAATGAGCAGTTCTTC. It codes for CASSQALAGYNEQFF.